The 24 T cell receptor beta chains in this list originate from one sample, sequenced in a study of cytomegalovirus exposure and HLA in healthy donors. Profiled with immunoSEQ multiplex PCR; TCRdb holds only in-frame clones, not every one. The sample carries some 340,000 clones, 75% to 90% recorded once. The sequenced sample was PBMCs. The origin of the receptors is a woman in her twenties or thirties in good health and CMV-seropositive.

The chain carries TRBV5-4 and TRBJ2-7; unclear D gene. V gave up 0 bases and J gave up 3 bases, with 13 bases separating them. CDR1 SGHNT and CDR2 YYREEE come from the germline V gene (reference sequence). The length of the CDR3 is 15 residues. CDR3 amino acids: CASSLESSLDYEQYF. CDR3 coding DNA: TGTGCCAGCAGCTTGGAAAGCTCGCTAGACTACGAGCAGTACTTC.

This clone was seen only once. The DNA of the CDR3 is TGTGCCAGCAGTTTAAGCCTAGCCAAAAACATTCAGTACTTC. Protein sequence: CASSLSLAKNIQYF. The rearrangement joins TRBV27 to TRBJ2-4; the D is unclear. Germline V gene data show CDR1 as MNHEY and CDR2 as SMNVEV (reference sequence). The CDR3 is made up of 14 amino acids. With 2 bases removed from V and 0 bases from J, the gap between germline ends came to 5 bases.

V usage is TRBV30 and J usage is TRBJ1-1, with TRBD1 matching 7 bases. The length of the CDR3 is 14 residues. The germline V gene has CDR1 GTSNPN and CDR2 SVGIG (reference sequence). V dropped 0 bases and J dropped 5; count of bases not matched to a gene: 6. CDR3 loop: CAWSVLGTATEAFF. In DNA, the CDR3 is TGTGCCTGGAGTGTACTTGGGACAGCAACTGAAGCTTTCTTT.

The chain links TRBV6-5 to TRBJ2-7, with 7 bases lining up with TRBD2. CDR1 and CDR2 from the germline V gene are MNHEY and SVGAGI. This CDR3 is 14 amino acids long. The trim removed 0 bases at V and 3 bases at J, leaving 2 bases unmatched. CDR3 bases: TGTGCCAGCAGTTACTCTTCTAGCGGCTACGAGCAGTACTTC. Its translation: CASSYSSSGYEQYF.

This clone is a singleton in its sample. This rearrangement joins TRBV11-2 to TRBJ2-1; 9 bases match TRBD2. Germline V lookup: CDR1 SGHAT, CDR2 FQNNGV. The V segment lost 1 base and the J segment 0 bases; nucleotides outside the gene matches: 4. The CDR3 is made up of 17 amino acids. CDR3 in DNA: TGTGCCAGCAGCTTAGTAGCGGGGGTAACCTCCTACAATGAGCAGTTCTTC. Translating it yields CASSLVAGVTSYNEQFF. The complete variable domain, with remaining parts taken from reference TRBV11-2 and TRBJ2-1, reads EAGVAQSPRYKIIEKRQSVAFWCNPISGHATLYWYQQILGQGPKLLIQFQNNGVVDDSQLPKDRFSAERLKGVDSTLKIQPAKLEDSAVYLCASSLVAGVTSYNEQFFGPGTRLTVL.

The V gene is TRBV29-1, the J gene TRBJ2-1, with a possible D match to TRBD2 (6 bases). Trimming cost V 4 bases and J 7 bases, with 8 bases left between them. The CDR3 runs to 11 residues. Germline CDR1 reads SQVTM; CDR2 reads ANQGSEA. CDR3: CSVVSGNEQFF. The CDR3 region has the DNA TGCAGCGTTGTTAGCGGTAATGAGCAGTTCTTC.

This clone occurred once. CDR3: CASSESRGPSGYTF. DNA for the CDR3: TGTGCCAGCAGTGAAAGTCGGGGACCTAGTGGCTACACCTTC. The chain recombines TRBV25-1 with TRBJ1-2; a weak D match, TRBD1 (5 bases). Germline V gene data show CDR1 as MGHDK and CDR2 as SYGVNS. This CDR3 spans 14 amino acids. Trimming took off 2 bases at V and 7 bases at J, with 14 bases between the two ends.

The chain is built from TRBV28 and TRBJ2-1; either TRBD1 or TRBD2 may fit D (7 bases each). Germline V lookup: CDR1 MDHEN, CDR2 SYDVKM. Trimming cost V 5 bases and J 8 bases, with 22 bases left between them. The CDR3 loop spans 16 amino acids. In DNA form, the CDR3 reads TGTGCCAGCAGTGCAAACAGGGGACTATCGTTCTATGAGCAGTTCTTC. Translating it yields CASSANRGLSFYEQFF.

The chain recombines TRBV5-4 with TRBJ2-7, with D maybe TRBD1 (6 bases). CDR1 and CDR2 (germline): SGHNT, YYREEE (reference sequence). V shed 0 bases and J shed 1 base, with 11 bases lying between them. CDR3 size: 15 residues. This CDR3 is CASSLEQGRSYEQYF. For the CDR3, the DNA is TGTGCCAGCAGCTTGGAACAGGGAAGATCCTACGAGCAGTACTTC.

The chain is built from TRBV27 and TRBJ2-3, with 7 bases fitting TRBD2. V shed 3 bases, J shed 5 bases, and the junction held 8 bases outside the gene matches. Germline V gives CDR1 MNHEY, CDR2 SMNVEV (reference sequence). This CDR3 has 15 amino acids. The CDR3 DNA reads as TGTGCCAGCAGTTTTATGGCGGGAGCGGTAGATACGCAGTATTTT. Its translation: CASSFMAGAVDTQYF.

The rearrangement uses TRBV12-2 and TRBJ2-7; the tabulated D call, TRBD1, remains unverified against the DNA. TRBV12-2 is a pseudogene. The CDR3 has 20 residues. CDR3 sequence: CASRLVFCSRTGQGKDEQYF. The CDR3 DNA follows: TGTGCAAGTCGCTTAGTTTTTTGTAGCCGAACGGGACAGGGAAAAGACGAGCAGTACTTC.

DNA for the CDR3: TGTGCCAGCAGTATGGGTCCCGGGGAGCTGTTTTTT. Amino acids: CASSMGPGELFF. V gene TRBV2 combines with J gene TRBJ2-2; no clear D. This CDR3 contains 12 residues. V was clipped by 5 bases and J by 6 bases, with 7 bases between them. Germline assignment: CDR1 SNHLY and CDR2 FYNNEI. Full variable domain (rest looked up from reference TRBV2 and TRBJ2-2): EPEVTQTPSHQVTQMGQEVILRCVPISNHLYFYWYRQILGQKVEFLVSFYNNEISEKSEIFDDQFSVERPDGSNFTLKIRSTKLEDSAMYFCASSMGPGELFFGEGSRLTVL.

The chain carries TRBV27 and TRBJ2-1, with unresolved D. Between the trimmed V and J ends, which lost 7 bases and 0 bases, there was a span of 16 bases. The germline V gene has CDR1 MNHEY and CDR2 SMNVEV (reference sequence). The CDR3 is 16 residues long. CDR3: CASNPTSGFSYNEQFF. The CDR3 coding sequence is TGTGCCAGCAATCCGACCTCAGGTTTCTCCTACAATGAGCAGTTCTTC.

The CDR3 protein is CASSILGYTEAFF. The CDR3, as DNA: TGTGCCAGTAGTATTTTGGGATACACTGAAGCTTTCTTT. The chain joins TRBV19 to TRBJ1-1; D not certain. This CDR3 has 13 amino acids. Germline values: CDR1 LNHDA, CDR2 SQIVND (reference sequence). V was cut by 3 bases and J by 3 bases, with 8 bases left in between.

J is TRBJ1-1 and V is TRBV30, with 7 bases fitting TRBD1. V lost 3 bases, J lost 2 bases, and 9 bases stayed unmatched. The V gene's germline CDR1 is GTSNPN and CDR2 SVGIG (reference sequence). The CDR3 runs to 15 residues. The CDR3 DNA reads as TGTGCCTGGAGGGGCAGGGGGATGAAAAACACTGAAGCTTTCTTT. It codes for CAWRGRGMKNTEAFF.

In this sample, this clone turned up once. The chain links TRBV5-1 to TRBJ2-7, with D perhaps matching TRBD1 or TRBD2 (6 bases each). This CDR3 spans 14 amino acids. CDR1 and CDR2 (germline): SGHRS, YFSETQ. V was pared by 2 bases and J by 5 bases, with 14 bases between. DNA of the CDR3: TGCGCCAGCAGCTTCCTCGGGGGCGGCGACGAGCAGTACTTC. Translated, it gives CASSFLGGGDEQYF.

The rearrangement uses TRBV15 and TRBJ2-1, with a tentative D call TRBD1 (5 bases). CDR3 length equals 15 residues. Trimming pared 1 base from V and 7 bases from J, leaving 14 bases between. The germline V gene has CDR1 LNHNV and CDR2 YYDKDF (reference sequence). CDR3 loop: CATSRGRGLGNEQFF. The CDR3 bases are TGTGCCACCAGCAGAGGAAGGGGTTTAGGGAATGAGCAGTTCTTC.

The chain employs TRBV6-1 and TRBJ2-5, with no clear D. Trimming pared 4 bases from V and 3 bases from J, leaving 9 bases between. The CDR3 sequence is 13 residues long. Germline V lookup: CDR1 MNHNS, CDR2 SASEGT. CDR3 amino acids: CASSGNGEETQYF. The CDR3 nucleotides are TGTGCCAGCAGTGGGAATGGGGAAGAGACCCAGTACTTC.

This clone was seen once. The chain couples TRBV30 to TRBJ2-3; 7 nucleotides agree with TRBD1. Losses at the gene ends were 5 bases for V and 3 bases for J; bases not matched to a gene: 5. Germline V gene sequence: CDR1 GTSNPN, CDR2 SVGIG (reference sequence). The CDR3 contains 13 residues. The CDR3 nucleotides read TGTGCCTGGCGGGGACAGATGACAGATACGCAGTATTTT. Protein: CAWRGQMTDTQYF.

This chain joins TRBV4-3 and TRBJ2-6; possibly TRBD2 for D (7 bases). The V gene's germline CDR1 is LGHNA and CDR2 YSLEER. The CDR3 is 20 residues long. The germline V and J ends were trimmed by 6 bases and 0 bases, with 24 bases remaining between them. CDR3 nucleotides: TGCGCCAGCAGTCGACGGGGCGGGGGCGAAGTTACCTCTGGGGCCAACGTCCTGACTTTC. Encoded protein: CASSRRGGGEVTSGANVLTF.

This clone has a single count. The chain combines TRBV2 with TRBJ2-1; 9 bases agree with TRBD2. The CDR3 is 16 amino acids. V was pared by 5 bases and J by 0 bases, with 5 bases of the junction left unmatched. The germline V gene has CDR1 SNHLY and CDR2 FYNNEI. CDR3 coding DNA: TGTGCCAGCAGTTCGATTAGCGGGAGCTCCTACAATGAGCAGTTCTTC. It codes for CASSSISGSSYNEQFF. The full variable domain, completed using reference TRBV2 and TRBJ2-1, is EPEVTQTPSHQVTQMGQEVILRCVPISNHLYFYWYRQILGQKVEFLVSFYNNEISEKSEIFDDQFSVERPDGSNFTLKIRSTKLEDSAMYFCASSSISGSSYNEQFFGPGTRLTVL.

V usage is TRBV7-3 and J usage is TRBJ2-1; 12 positions match TRBD2. V gave up 1 base and J gave up 8 bases; unmatched junction bases: 12. Germline V lookup: CDR1 SGHTA, CDR2 FQGTGA. The CDR3 consists of 18 residues. CDR3: CASSLKASLAGGIDEQFF. CDR3 sequence (DNA): TGTGCCAGCAGCTTAAAGGCCTCCCTAGCGGGGGGGATTGATGAGCAGTTCTTC. The full variable domain, with the rest looked up from reference TRBV7-3 and TRBJ2-1, is GAGVSQTPSNKVTEKGKYVELRCDPISGHTALYWYRQSLGQGPEFLIYFQGTGAADDSGLPNDRFFAVRPEGSVSTLKIQRTERGDSAVYLCASSLKASLAGGIDEQFFGPGTRLTVL.

V is TRBV13 and J is TRBJ2-3; 11 bases are shared with TRBD2. The trim removed 6 bases at V and 4 bases at J, leaving 3 bases unmatched. Germline-derived CDR1 and CDR2 are PRHDT and FYEKMQ (reference sequence). The CDR3 spans 14 residues. CDR3 protein: CASRDSGGADTQYF. The CDR3 nucleotides read TGTGCCAGCAGGGATAGCGGGGGGGCAGATACGCAGTATTTT.

This clone was found a few times. This rearrangement joins TRBV27 to TRBJ1-5, with D possibly matching TRBD1 (6 bases). The CDR3 has 13 residues. The V end was cut by 7 bases, the J end by 4 bases, with 11 bases between. Germline-derived CDR1 and CDR2 are MNHEY and SMNVEV (reference sequence). CDR3 loop: CASTTGLNQPQHF. CDR3 nucleotide sequence: TGTGCCAGCACGACAGGACTTAATCAGCCCCAGCATTTT.